The rows below give T cell receptor beta chains drawn from one sample of a study of T cell responses to AZD1222 COVID-19 vaccine. Measured with immunoSEQ multiplex PCR; TCRdb has only the in-frame clones, and not every one. The data show roughly 180,000 clones, over 80% seen once. This sample comprised peripheral blood, obtained on day 0 of MenACWY control vaccination. These receptors were taken from an adult in good health. CDR3s include the opening cysteine and the closing phenylalanine or tryptophan. Each record gives: D gene, clone size, V gene, CDR3 length, J gene, CDR3 protein, CDR3 DNA. A D gene is named only where the DNA matches it firmly. Clone size is stated in some rows and not others, as once, few, many or a class when expanded.

>TRBD1|NA|TRBV27|15|TRBJ1-5
CASSLSRDRFQPQHF
TGTGCCAGCAGTTTATCGCGGGACAGATTTCAGCCCCAGCATTTT
>NA|NA|TRBV5-6|17|TRBJ1-3
CASSFNPAGHSGNTIYF
TGTGCCAGCAGCTTTAACCCGGCAGGCCACTCTGGAAACACCATATATTTT
>TRBD1|NA|TRBV23-1|13|TRBJ2-7
CANSTGDSYEQYF
TGCGCCAACTCCACAGGGGATTCCTACGAGCAGTACTTC
>NA|NA|TRBV6-1|15|TRBJ1-5
CASSESGGRHQPQHF
TGTGCCAGCAGTGAAAGCGGGGGGCGACATCAGCCCCAGCATTTT
>TRBD2|NA|TRBV30|14|TRBJ2-7
CAWSVTSGSYEQYF
TGTGCCTGGAGTGTAACTAGCGGGAGCTACGAGCAGTACTTC
>TRBD1|once|TRBV30|13|TRBJ2-3
CAGTRDRTDTQYF
TGTGCCGGGACGCGGGACAGGACAGATACGCAGTATTTT
>NA|NA|TRBV6-2/TRBV6-3|14|TRBJ2-2
CASSYDSDTGELFF
TGTGCCAGCAGTTATGACAGCGACACCGGGGAGCTGTTTTTT
>NA|few|TRBV5-6|11|TRBJ1-2
CASSFGGSYTF
TGTGCCAGCAGCTTTGGGGGGAGCTACACCTTC
>NA|NA|TRBV6-5|13|TRBJ1-1
CASSYFGGTEAFF
TGTGCCAGCAGTTATTTTGGGGGGACTGAAGCTTTCTTT
>TRBD1|NA|TRBV5-4|17|TRBJ2-5
CASSLRSGQRFQETQYF
TGTGCCAGCAGCTTGAGGTCGGGACAGAGATTCCAAGAGACCCAGTACTTC
>NA|NA|TRBV5-6|15|TRBJ2-7
CASSLVSGDPLEQYF
TGTGCCAGCAGCTTGGTTAGCGGAGACCCCCTCGAGCAGTACTTC
>NA|NA|TRBV5-1|15|TRBJ2-2
CASSLKASNTGELFF
TGCGCCAGCAGCTTAAAGGCCAGTAACACCGGGGAGCTGTTTTTT
>NA|NA|TRBV28|14|TRBJ1-5
CASSFWGGNQPQHF
TGTGCCAGCAGTTTCTGGGGGGGCAATCAGCCCCAGCATTTT
>NA|NA|TRBV6-6|16|TRBJ2-1
CASSYKGIGAYNEQFF
TGTGCCAGCAGTTACAAAGGGATAGGGGCTTACAATGAGCAGTTCTTC
>NA|NA|TRBV6-5|12|TRBJ2-5
CASQKGPPPQYF
TGTGCCAGCCAGAAGGGCCCCCCGCCCCAGTACTTC
>NA|NA|TRBV4-1|15|TRBJ1-5
CASSQVLGYNQPQHF
TGCGCCAGCAGCCAAGTCCTAGGGTACAATCAGCCCCAGCATTTT
>NA|NA|TRBV19|14|TRBJ2-6
CASTRVSGANVLTF
TGTGCCAGTACCCGGGTCTCTGGGGCCAACGTCCTGACTTTC
>TRBD1|few|TRBV4-3|14|TRBJ1-1
CASSQVAGTAEAFF
TGCGCCAGCAGCCAAGTGGCCGGGACAGCTGAAGCTTTCTTT
>NA|NA|TRBV27|13|TRBJ1-5
CASSLIVGQPQHF
TGTGCCAGCAGTTTAATAGTGGGGCAGCCCCAGCATTTT
>NA|few|TRBV7-2|13|TRBJ1-1
CASALQPAVEAFF
TGTGCCAGCGCTCTTCAACCGGCGGTGGAAGCTTTCTTT
>NA|NA|TRBV7-9|16|TRBJ2-7
CASSPRLGGRSYEQYF
TGTGCCAGCAGCCCACGTTTGGGGGGGCGATCCTACGAGCAGTACTTC
>TRBD1|few|TRBV2|14|TRBJ2-7
CASRLRDRTYEQYF
TGTGCCAGCAGGCTCCGGGACAGAACCTACGAGCAGTACTTC
>NA|NA|TRBV19|13|TRBJ1-1
CASSIASGTEAFF
TGTGCCAGTAGTATCGCCTCAGGGACTGAAGCTTTCTTT
>TRBD1|NA|TRBV5-5|16|TRBJ1-3
CASNQGQPSFGNTIYF
TGTGCCAGCAACCAGGGACAGCCGTCGTTTGGAAACACCATATATTTT
>NA|NA|TRBV28|13|TRBJ2-7
CASLSSVSYEQYF
TGTGCCAGCTTGTCTAGCGTAAGCTACGAGCAGTACTTC
>NA|NA|TRBV5-1|15|TRBJ2-6
CASSLGSSGANVLTF
TGCGCCAGCAGCTTAGGAAGCTCTGGGGCCAACGTCCTGACTTTC
>TRBD2|NA|TRBV6-2/TRBV6-3|12|TRBJ2-1
CASSETSYEQFF
TGTGCCAGCAGTGAGACTAGCTATGAGCAGTTCTTC
>TRBD1|NA|TRBV27|15|TRBJ1-6
CASSWDSYYNSPLHF
TGTGCCAGCAGTTGGGACAGTTACTATAATTCACCCCTCCACTTT
>NA|NA|TRBV5-1|15|TRBJ1-6
CASSLASSYNSPLHF
TGCGCCAGCAGCTTGGCCAGCTCCTATAATTCACCCCTCCACTTT
>NA|NA|TRBV5-4|16|TRBJ2-7
CASSLEVTRSSYEQYF
TGTGCCAGCAGCTTGGAGGTGACAAGGAGCTCCTACGAGCAGTACTTC
>NA|NA|TRBV7-8|15|TRBJ1-1
CASSPIRRTNTEAFF
TGTGCCAGCAGCCCAATTCGGAGGACGAACACTGAAGCTTTCTTT
>NA|NA|TRBV11-2|14|TRBJ2-7
CASSLQDGSYEQYF
TGTGCCAGCAGCCTCCAGGACGGGTCCTACGAGCAGTACTTC
>NA|NA|TRBV29-1|14|TRBJ2-3
CSVRESSHTDTQYF
TGCAGCGTTCGGGAGTCCTCCCACACAGATACGCAGTATTTT
>TRBD1|NA|TRBV27|15|TRBJ2-2
CASSRRQGADGELFF
TGTGCCAGCAGTCGCAGACAGGGGGCAGACGGGGAGCTGTTTTTT
>NA|NA|TRBV27|13|TRBJ1-2
CASSQGVNYGYTF
TGTGCCAGCAGCCAGGGTGTTAACTATGGCTACACCTTC
>NA|NA|TRBV6-5|13|TRBJ1-1
CASSYSRGDEAFF
TGTGCCAGCAGTTACTCGAGGGGGGATGAAGCTTTCTTT
>NA|NA|TRBV6-6|14|TRBJ2-7
CASSAGTAPYEQYF
TGTGCCAGCAGTGCCGGGACTGCTCCCTACGAGCAGTACTTC
>NA|few|TRBV5-1|14|TRBJ2-2
CASSSGQNTGELFF
TGCGCCAGCAGCTCCGGACAGAACACCGGGGAGCTGTTTTTT
>NA|NA|TRBV3-1/TRBV3-2|15|TRBJ2-2
CASSQARVGTGELFF
TGTGCCAGCAGCCAGGCCAGGGTCGGCACCGGGGAGCTGTTTTTT
>TRBD1|NA|TRBV6-2/TRBV6-3|15|TRBJ2-7
CASSPGTGDTYEQYF
TGTGCCAGCAGTCCAGGGACAGGGGACACCTACGAGCAGTACTTC
>NA|NA|TRBV9|14|TRBJ1-1
CASSVEVRNTEAFF
TGTGCCAGCAGCGTAGAGGTCAGGAACACTGAAGCTTTCTTT
>NA|NA|TRBV7-6|20|TRBJ1-4
CASSLAGTEPRLPTNEKLFF
TGTGCCAGCAGCTTAGCCGGCACAGAACCCCGGCTGCCCACTAATGAAAAACTGTTTTTT
>NA|NA|TRBV7-9|13|TRBJ1-1
CASSLLGGTEAFF
TGTGCCAGCAGCTTATTGGGTGGCACTGAAGCTTTCTTT
>TRBD2|NA|TRBV10-3|16|TRBJ2-3
CAISEFLAGGTDTQYF
TGTGCCATCAGTGAATTTTTAGCGGGAGGAACAGATACGCAGTATTTT
>NA|NA|TRBV12-1|13|TRBJ2-1
CASSFVRDGEQFF
TGTGCCAGCAGCTTTGTACGGGACGGAGAGCAGTTCTTC
>NA|NA|TRBV15|14|TRBJ2-7
CATSRGGIGARQYF
TGTGCCACCAGCAGGGGCGGAATAGGGGCCCGTCAGTACTTC
>TRBD2|NA|TRBV19|15|TRBJ2-3
CASQGLAGVGDTQYF
TGTGCCAGCCAAGGACTAGCGGGAGTCGGGGATACGCAGTATTTT
>NA|NA|TRBV28|19|TRBJ2-5
CASSFVVPETSLGEETQYF
TGTGCCAGCAGTTTCGTTGTACCTGAGACAAGTCTGGGCGAAGAGACCCAGTACTTC
>NA|NA|TRBV29-1|11|TRBJ2-7
CSALWLYEQYF
TGCAGCGCCCTGTGGCTTTACGAGCAGTACTTC
>TRBD2|NA|TRBV7-8|15|TRBJ2-7
CASSLTSASSYEQYF
TGTGCCAGCAGCTTGACTAGCGCTAGCTCCTACGAGCAGTACTTC
>TRBD1|NA|TRBV9|16|TRBJ2-2
CASSVGTGGNPGELFF
TGTGCCAGCAGCGTAGGGACAGGGGGGAATCCCGGGGAGCTGTTTTTT
>NA|NA|TRBV6-5|13|TRBJ2-7
CAASGTPFNEQYF
TGTGCCGCCTCCGGGACCCCCTTTAACGAGCAGTACTTC
>TRBD1|NA|TRBV28|15|TRBJ2-7
CASNIHRGLTYEQYF
TGTGCCAGCAATATCCACAGGGGGCTCACCTACGAGCAGTACTTC
>NA|NA|TRBV2|14|TRBJ1-2
CASSEAPVNYGYTF
TGTGCCAGCAGTGAAGCGCCCGTTAACTATGGCTACACCTTC
>TRBD2|NA|TRBV7-9|15|TRBJ2-3
CASSFSGTSTDTQYF
TGTGCCAGCAGCTTCAGCGGGACTAGCACAGATACGCAGTATTTT